This T cell receptor beta chain comes out of a study of blood T cells in healthy people across ages. This clonotype was picked up a small number of times. Then a second PCR, running about 7 to 11 cycles, was carried out with a sample-barcoded 5' primer and a J-beta primer mix. Tagging of each cDNA molecule was performed by a template-switch adaptor with 12 random nucleotides. Each CDR3 protein gets one entry after TCRdb re-called the 5' RACE reads with MiXCR. Among about 1.5 million distinct CDR3 sequences, around 40% were seen once, and the ten largest hold about 3.8%. The CDR3 is 15 amino acids. Germline CDR1 SGHDT, CDR2 YYEEEE. V was clipped by 2 bases and J by 2 bases, with 13 bases between them.

This chain uses TRBV5-6 with TRBJ1-2; D ambiguous. The TCR originated in a woman aged 18-35 years in good health. Sequences were obtained from blood. The CDR3 region is CASSFGPTGNYGYTF. The CDR3 DNA follows: TGTGCCAGCAGCTTTGGACCGACGGGAAACTATGGCTACACCTTC.